This TCR beta chain was recovered during a study of blood T cells in healthy people across ages. Germline V gives CDR1 MNHEY, CDR2 SMNVEV (reference sequence). This CDR3 region has 15 residues. Donor samples were obtained from healthy Caucasian individuals from Russia, aged 6 to 90. As concerns this clonotype: Its target is unknown. The junction shows a germline mismatch at one end, possibly a read error.

Then a second PCR, running roughly 6 to 12 cycles, was carried out with a sample-barcoded 5' primer and a J-beta primer mix. TCRdb independently ran MiXCR on the 5' RACE reads; one entry per CDR3 protein. The top ten hold 20% to 25% of the sample, which has around 710,000 distinct CDR3 sequences, roughly two fifths seen once. General study results and limits: When set beside aged donors, long-lived donors presented more naive CD4+ cells and higher diversity.

The source of this sequence is an older woman in good health. The sample consisted of blood. This rearrangement joins TRBV27 to TRBJ2-7; 8 bases map to TRBD1. CDR3 amino acids: CASSPRNRGSYERYF. The CDR3 coding sequence is TGTGCCAGCAGTCCGCGGAACAGGGGGTCCTACGAGCGGTACTTC.